These 12 T cell receptor beta chains came from one sample sequenced in a study of T cell responses to AZD1222 COVID-19 vaccine. The method was immunoSEQ multiplex PCR; TCRdb's version includes in-frame clones alone and lacks a portion of them. The sample holds roughly 200,000 clones; about nine tenths are singletons and the top ten take about 3.5%. The sample consisted of peripheral blood, taken 28 days after the second AZD1222 dose. The receptors derive from an adult who received the AZD1222 COVID-19 vaccine.

This rearrangement joins TRBV3-1 (or the pseudogene TRBV3-2) to TRBJ2-2, with TRBD1 matching 10 bases. This CDR3 comprises 15 residues. V shed 4 bases and J 4 bases; nucleotides not matched to a gene: 3. Germline CDR1 and CDR2: LGHDT and YNNKEL (reference sequence). The CDR3 nucleotides are TGTGCCAGCAGCCCCCGGGACAGGGGCACCGGGGAGCTGTTTTTT. This sequence encodes CASSPRDRGTGELFF.

This clone was observed a few times. The V and J genes are TRBV5-1 and TRBJ2-2; D may match TRBD1 or TRBD2 (5 bases each). The CDR3 spans 15 residues. Trimming removed 2 bases at V and 4 bases at J, with 12 bases between. Per the germline V gene, CDR1 is SGHRS and CDR2 is YFSETQ. This CDR3 reads CASSFGGGSTGELFF. In nucleotides, the CDR3 is TGCGCCAGCAGCTTCGGTGGGGGAAGCACCGGGGAGCTGTTTTTT.

The rearrangement links TRBV30 to TRBJ1-5, with D uncertain. Germline loops: CDR1 GTSNPN, CDR2 SVGIG (reference sequence). CDR3 length: 16 residues. Trimming pared 1 base from V and 0 bases from J, leaving 13 bases between. CDR3 nucleotide sequence: TGTGCCTGGAGTGCCTCAAAGGGTTATAGCAATCAGCCCCAGCATTTT. Translating gives CAWSASKGYSNQPQHF.

The rearrangement uses TRBV4-2 and TRBJ2-3; 10 bases are shared with TRBD2. The CDR3 is 17 amino acids. The junction had 10 bases not matched to a gene; V was cut back by 1 base and J by 6 bases. In germline, CDR1 is LGHNA, CDR2 YNFKEQ. For the CDR3, the DNA is TGTGCCAGCAGCCAAGTTGCTAGCGGGAGCGCCGGGGATACGCAGTATTTT. It translates to CASSQVASGSAGDTQYF.

The chain recombines TRBV28 with TRBJ1-2, with 8 positions matching TRBD1. V was pared by 2 bases and J by 2 bases, with 4 bases of the junction left unmatched. The CDR3 loop spans 15 amino acids. Germline CDR1 and CDR2: MDHEN and SYDVKM. The CDR3 protein is CASSLPRGHNYGYTF. The CDR3 coding sequence is TGTGCCAGCAGTTTACCCAGGGGGCACAACTATGGCTACACCTTC.

As DNA, the CDR3 is TGTGCCAGCAGCTTGGCCGGGATACTAGCGGGAGTCAATGAGCAGTTCTTC. This encodes CASSLAGILAGVNEQFF. The rearrangement uses TRBV5-4 and TRBJ2-1; 11 nucleotides align to TRBD2. CDR1 SGHNT and CDR2 YYREEE come from the germline V gene (reference sequence). This CDR3 contains 17 residues. V lost 0 bases to trimming and J lost 6 bases; unmatched junction nucleotides: 8. The variable domain in full, completed from reference TRBV5-4 and TRBJ2-1, reads ETGVTQSPTHLIKTRGQQVTLRCSSQSGHNTVSWYQQALGQGPQFIFQYYREEENGRGNFPPRFSGLQFPNYSSELNVNALELDDSALYLCASSLAGILAGVNEQFFGPGTRLTVL.

The genes are TRBV21-1 and TRBJ1-5. TRBV21-1 is noted as a pseudogene. There are 20 residues in the CDR3. CDR3 coding DNA: TGTGCCAGCGACCTCCTGCTGGACCGAAATAGACGAAGGAGCAATCAGCCCCAGCATTTT. It yields the protein CASDLLLDRNRRRSNQPQHF.

V usage is TRBV11-2 and J usage is TRBJ2-1; TRBD2 agrees at 7 bases. Germline V CDR1 and CDR2: SGHAT, FQNNGV. V lost 4 bases and J lost 9; bases outside the gene matches: 0. CDR3 length equals 11 residues. This chain's CDR3 is CASSWEGEQFF. CDR3 DNA sequence: TGTGCCAGCAGCTGGGAGGGTGAGCAGTTCTTC. The complete variable domain, with remaining parts taken from reference TRBV11-2 and TRBJ2-1, reads EAGVAQSPRYKIIEKRQSVAFWCNPISGHATLYWYQQILGQGPKLLIQFQNNGVVDDSQLPKDRFSAERLKGVDSTLKIQPAKLEDSAVYLCASSWEGEQFFGPGTRLTVL.

The CDR3 reads CASSLEGGRATNEKLFF. DNA for the CDR3: TGCGCCAGCAGCTTGGAAGGGGGGCGGGCAACTAATGAAAAACTGTTTTTT. The J gene is TRBJ1-4, the V gene TRBV5-1; D possibly corresponds to TRBD1 (6 bases). The V gene lost 0 bases and the J gene lost 0 bases, with 12 bases spanning the gap. This CDR3 region has 17 residues. Germline V lookup: CDR1 SGHRS, CDR2 YFSETQ.

The DNA of the CDR3 is TGTGCCAGCAGCACACAGGAGAACACTGAAGCTTTCTTT. This translates into CASSTQENTEAFF. This chain joins TRBV7-6 and TRBJ1-1, with a tentative D call TRBD1 (5 bases). Trimming took 5 bases from V and 1 from J, leaving 8 bases between them. The germline gives CDR1 SGHVS, CDR2 FNYEAQ. The length of the CDR3 is 13 residues.

The chain joins TRBV5-1 to TRBJ1-4, with unresolved D. Trimming removed 4 bases from V and 7 bases from J, with 11 bases in between. This CDR3 spans 13 amino acids. Germline V gene sequence: CDR1 SGHRS, CDR2 YFSETQ. The DNA for the CDR3 is TGCGCCAGCAGCGTCGGTGGTGGTGAAAAACTGTTTTTT. This translates into CASSVGGGEKLFF.

V is TRBV5-4 and J is TRBJ2-5, with D perhaps matching TRBD1 (6 bases). The CDR3 sequence is 15 residues long. Germline assignment: CDR1 SGHNT and CDR2 YYREEE (reference sequence). The V end lost 4 bases, the J end lost 0 bases, and 13 bases lay between the germline ends. This CDR3 reads CASSLNRVNQETQYF. The CDR3 DNA follows: TGTGCCAGCAGCCTAAACAGGGTTAACCAAGAGACCCAGTACTTC.